These 30 T cell receptor beta chains were sequenced from one sample in a study of blood T cell repertoires in COVID-19 (dated by TCRdb to about 2020). The library was produced with the immunoSEQ multiplex PCR assay. TCRdb carries this immuneACCESS record with in-frame sequences only. Its versions omit some clonotypes, under half of them owing to an unresolved V gene in the studies checked, with the rest unexplained. The sample data list some 45,000 clones, and 65% to 85% of these were observed just once. Of the sample, less than 9.5% is held by the ten largest clones. Sequenced input: peripheral blood. The receptors stem from a man older than 75 in a cohort sampled during active COVID-19.

The chain joins TRBV6-4 to TRBJ1-2; TRBD1 is a possible D gene (5 bases). Germline V gives CDR1 MRHNA, CDR2 SNTAGT. The V and J ends lost 8 bases and 3 bases respectively, with 10 bases between them. CDR3 length equals 12 residues. Here the CDR3 DNA reads TGTGCCAGCGGGGGGGGAGACTATGGCTACACCTTC. Encoded protein: CASGGGDYGYTF.

The chain uses TRBV7-9 and TRBJ1-2; 8 positions agree with TRBD1. The CDR3 length is 12 residues. The trim removed 6 bases at V and 8 bases at J, leaving 5 bases unmatched. Per germline, CDR1 SEHNR and CDR2 FQNEAQ (reference sequence). In DNA form, the CDR3 reads TGTGCCAGCAGTCAGGGGGCGCAAGGCTACACCTTC. Translating gives CASSQGAQGYTF.

The V call is TRBV27, the J call TRBJ2-2; 8 bases agree with TRBD1. CDR1 is MNHEY and CDR2 is SMNVEV in the germline V gene (reference sequence). The V and J ends lost 6 bases and 5 bases, in that order; junction bases with no gene match: 5. This CDR3 contains 14 residues. CDR3 protein: CASSVRGLTGELFF. The CDR3 bases are TGTGCCAGCAGCGTCAGGGGGCTTACCGGGGAGCTGTTTTTT.

The CDR3 spells CASSHSGGRETQYF. The CDR3 DNA reads TGTGCCAGCAGCCACAGCGGGGGTCGGGAGACCCAGTACTTC. This chain joins TRBV3-1 (or the pseudogene TRBV3-2) and TRBJ2-5; 8 bases line up with TRBD2. CDR3 length equals 14 residues. Germline-derived CDR1 and CDR2 are LGHDT and YNNKEL (reference sequence). V lost 3 bases and J lost 5; bases outside the gene matches: 5.

The chain has TRBV7-3 and TRBJ2-3; D not certain. The CDR3 sequence is 14 residues long. Trimming shortened V by 0 bases and J by 2 bases, and 6 bases separated the two germline ends. Germline loops: CDR1 SGHTA, CDR2 FQGTGA. As DNA, the CDR3 is TGTGCCAGCAGCTTAACGGCCGTCACAGATACGCAGTATTTT. The encoded protein is CASSLTAVTDTQYF.

The chain recombines TRBV11-2 with TRBJ2-7; D not certain. This CDR3 spans 15 amino acids. The germline V gene has CDR1 SGHAT and CDR2 FQNNGV. Trimming took off 4 bases at V and 4 bases at J, with 17 bases between the two ends. CDR3 sequence (DNA): TGTGCCAGCAGCTCTCTCGGGTCCCCCGTGTACGAGCAGTACTTC. Encoded protein: CASSSLGSPVYEQYF.

The rearrangement links TRBV6-2 or TRBV6-3 to TRBJ2-1; D is unresolved. V lost 5 bases, J lost 4 bases, and 3 bases lay in between. The CDR3 contains 11 residues. CDR1 and CDR2 (germline): MNHEY, SVGEGT. The CDR3 DNA reads as TGTGCCAGCAGTCCATACAATGAGCAGTTCTTC. This encodes CASSPYNEQFF.

V usage is TRBV2 and J usage is TRBJ1-5, with D perhaps matching TRBD1 (5 bases). Trimming took off 7 bases at V and 7 bases at J, with 17 bases between the two ends. CDR1 and CDR2 from the germline V gene are SNHLY and FYNNEI. This CDR3 contains 14 residues. The CDR3 protein is CASTQGRAGQPQHF. The DNA for the CDR3 is TGTGCCAGCACCCAGGGTAGGGCTGGACAGCCCCAGCATTTT.

This chain connects TRBV14 to TRBJ2-7; 7 bases fit TRBD2. Germline V gene data show CDR1 as SGHDN and CDR2 as FVKESK. The V and J ends lost 1 base and 4 bases, in that order; junction bases with no gene match: 10. CDR3 length: 16 amino acids. The DNA of the CDR3 is TGTGCCAGCAGCCAAGGAGCCGGGACTATCGAGTACGAGCAGTACTTC. It is translated as CASSQGAGTIEYEQYF. Combining the CDR3 with reference TRBV14 and TRBJ2-7 gives the whole variable domain EAGVTQFPSHSVIEKGQTVTLRCDPISGHDNLYWYRRVMGKEIKFLLHFVKESKQDESGMPNNRFLAERTGGTYSTLKVQPAELEDSGVYFCASSQGAGTIEYEQYFGPGTRLTVT.

CDR3 nucleotides: TGTGCCATCAGTCGGGGGACAGGTGCTGGAAACACCATATATTTT. This sequence encodes CAISRGTGAGNTIYF. The genes are TRBV10-3 and TRBJ1-3; 8 nucleotides align to TRBD1. Germline CDR1 reads ENHRY; CDR2 reads SYGVKD. This CDR3 is built from 15 residues. The V gene end was trimmed by 5 bases and the J gene end by 2 bases; junction bases not matched to a gene: 5.

V is TRBV27 and J is TRBJ1-6, with 8 positions matching TRBD1. With V trimmed by 6 bases and J by 7 bases, 11 bases remained unmatched. Germline assignment: CDR1 MNHEY and CDR2 SMNVEV (reference sequence). CDR3 size: 16 residues. DNA of the CDR3: TGTGCCAGCAGCCGAGCAGGGGGCAACCAAAATTCACCCCTCCACTTT. The encoded protein is CASSRAGGNQNSPLHF.

This chain joins TRBV5-6 and TRBJ1-4; the match to TRBD1 covers 8 bases. V dropped 4 bases and J dropped 9; count of bases not matched to a gene: 11. Germline CDR1 SGHDT, CDR2 YYEEEE. This CDR3 has 15 amino acids. CDR3 amino acids: CASSPRTGFSQKLFF. The CDR3 DNA sequence: TGTGCCAGCAGCCCGAGGACAGGGTTTTCACAAAAACTGTTTTTT.

Here the CDR3 reads CASSISRGRVEQFF. The DNA for the CDR3 is TGTGCCAGTAGTATTTCCAGGGGGCGGGTTGAGCAGTTCTTC. The genes are TRBV19 and TRBJ2-1; 8 bases align to TRBD1. Germline V CDR1 and CDR2: LNHDA, SQIVND (reference sequence). The length of the CDR3 is 14 residues. Trimming took 3 bases from V and 9 from J; bases not matched to a gene: 7.

V and J are TRBV18 and TRBJ1-1; TRBD1 might be the D (6 bases). V lost 3 bases and J 0 bases, leaving 11 bases between the germline ends. CDR1 is KGHSH, CDR2 LQKENI, per germline. CDR3 size: 15 residues. The CDR3 DNA follows: TGTGCCAGCTCACCTACGGACAGCATGAACACTGAAGCTTTCTTT. Protein: CASSPTDSMNTEAFF.

The chain's CDR3 is CASSQPPGQTYGYTF. The CDR3 DNA sequence: TGCGCCAGCAGTCAGCCGCCGGGACAGACCTATGGCTACACCTTC. The gene calls are TRBV23-1 and TRBJ1-2; TRBD1 agrees at 7 bases. TRBV23-1 is reported as an ORF; its role is uncertain. V was clipped by 3 bases and J by 4 bases; unmatched bases: 8. The CDR3 has 15 residues.

This clone is a singleton in its sample. The CDR3 region has the DNA TGTGCCAGCAGCCAAGGAGCGGGAGGGGACTACAATGAGCAGTTCTTC. Amino acids: CASSQGAGGDYNEQFF. This sequence joins TRBV3-1 (or the pseudogene TRBV3-2) and TRBJ2-1; TRBD2 matches 10 bases. Trimming removed 1 base from V and 3 bases from J; junction bases left unmatched: 3. The CDR3 has 16 residues. Per germline, CDR1 LGHDT and CDR2 YNNKEL (reference sequence).

The V call is TRBV6-2 or TRBV6-3, the J call TRBJ2-5, with 11 bases lining up with TRBD2. The germline CDR1 and CDR2 sequences are MNHEY and SVGEGT. The ends lost 2 bases at V and 5 bases at J; junction bases unmatched: 13. This CDR3 is 18 amino acids long. The CDR3 DNA sequence: TGTGCCAGCAGTTACCCCCCTAGCGGGAGGTCCGTCCGGGAGACCCAGTACTTC. As protein: CASSYPPSGRSVRETQYF.

V and J are TRBV10-3 and TRBJ1-2; 7 bases align to TRBD1. J was trimmed by 6 bases and V by 6 bases; bases with no gene match: 7. From germline, CDR1 is ENHRY and CDR2 SYGVKD. This CDR3 has 13 residues. CDR3 DNA: TGTGCCATCAGCCAGAGGACAGGAAATGGCTACACCTTC. This codes for CAISQRTGNGYTF.

The rearrangement links TRBV5-1 to TRBJ2-2; D unclear. Looked up from germline, CDR1 is SGHRS and CDR2 is YFSETQ. This CDR3 region has 16 residues. The V and J ends lost 0 bases and 0 bases respectively, with 9 bases between them. The CDR3 DNA reads as TGCGCCAGCAGCTTGGCCCCAGGTTCGAACACCGGGGAGCTGTTTTTT. Its protein product is CASSLAPGSNTGELFF.

This sequence joins TRBV2 and TRBJ1-6; the D is unclear. The CDR3 extends over 14 amino acids. The ends were cut back, 3 bases at V and 5 bases at J, with 8 bases in the middle. Germline CDR1 SNHLY, CDR2 FYNNEI. CDR3 coding DNA: TGTGCCAGCAGTGACGCGAGCAATAATTCACCCCTCCACTTT. This gives the protein CASSDASNNSPLHF.

The V call is TRBV5-1, the J call TRBJ2-2, with unresolved D. The length of the CDR3 is 14 residues. Germline CDR1 SGHRS, CDR2 YFSETQ. The V end lost 4 bases, the J end lost 0 bases, and 7 bases lay between the germline ends. CDR3 coding DNA: TGCGCCAGCAGCCCAAGCGCGAACACCGGGGAGCTGTTTTTT. It is translated as CASSPSANTGELFF.

The rearrangement links TRBV2 to TRBJ1-4; the match to TRBD1 covers 8 bases. From germline, CDR1 is SNHLY and CDR2 FYNNEI. The CDR3 covers 15 residues. V shed 6 bases and J 8 bases; nucleotides not matched to a gene: 11. In nucleotides, the CDR3 is TGTGCCAGCAGGCCAGACAGGGGTTCGCTGGAAAAACTGTTTTTT. Protein sequence: CASRPDRGSLEKLFF. The full variable domain, in which reference TRBV2 and TRBJ1-4 provide the parts outside the CDR3, is EPEVTQTPSHQVTQMGQEVILRCVPISNHLYFYWYRQILGQKVEFLVSFYNNEISEKSEIFDDQFSVERPDGSNFTLKIRSTKLEDSAMYFCASRPDRGSLEKLFFGSGTQLSVL.

The rearrangement joins TRBV28 to TRBJ1-1; D not certain. This CDR3 is 16 amino acids long. Germline values: CDR1 MDHEN, CDR2 SYDVKM. V gave up 6 bases and J gave up 3 bases, with 20 bases separating them. The CDR3 loop is CASSYLPAGKDTEAFF. DNA of the CDR3: TGTGCCAGCAGCTATCTCCCGGCGGGGAAGGACACTGAAGCTTTCTTT.

The chain employs TRBV11-2 and TRBJ2-7; 9 bases are a match to TRBD2. With V trimmed by 5 bases and J by 5 bases, 13 bases remained unmatched. CDR3 length equals 16 residues. Germline CDR1 and CDR2: SGHAT and FQNNGV. The CDR3 loop reads CASSQGVGSGSHEQYF. The CDR3 region has the DNA TGTGCCAGCAGCCAAGGGGTGGGTAGCGGGAGCCACGAGCAGTACTTC.

This sequence joins TRBV5-1 and TRBJ2-7, with TRBD2 matching 11 bases. The CDR3 sequence is 15 residues long. The ends lost 0 bases at V and 3 bases at J; junction bases unmatched: 2. Germline loops: CDR1 SGHRS, CDR2 YFSETQ. Here the CDR3 reads CASSLETSGDYEQYF. In DNA form, the CDR3 reads TGCGCCAGCAGCTTGGAGACTAGCGGGGACTACGAGCAGTACTTC. Full variable domain (missing parts from reference TRBV5-1 and TRBJ2-7): KAGVTQTPRYLIKTRGQQVTLSCSPISGHRSVSWYQQTPGQGLQFLFEYFSETQRNKGNFPGRFSGRQFSNSRSEMNVSTLELGDSALYLCASSLETSGDYEQYFGPGTRLTVT.

Of note for this clone: The same CDR3 also results from other DNA sequences found in this sample. The genes are TRBV5-1 and TRBJ2-1; tentatively, D is TRBD2 (5 bases). Germline V gives CDR1 SGHRS, CDR2 YFSETQ. This CDR3 region has 15 residues. With 0 bases removed from V and 0 bases from J, the gap between germline ends came to 7 bases. The CDR3 is CASSLGGSSYNEQFF. In DNA form, the CDR3 reads TGCGCCAGCAGCTTGGGTGGGAGCTCCTACAATGAGCAGTTCTTC.

The rearrangement joins TRBV11-2 to TRBJ1-2; TRBD1 aligns across 9 bases. CDR1 and CDR2 from the germline V gene are SGHAT and FQNNGV. J was trimmed by 4 bases and V by 0 bases; bases with no gene match: 3. The length of the CDR3 is 15 residues. CDR3 amino acids: CASSLDNRGPYGYTF. In DNA, the CDR3 is TGTGCCAGCAGCTTAGATAACAGGGGGCCCTATGGCTACACCTTC.

V is TRBV5-1 and J is TRBJ2-2, with a possible D match to TRBD1 (5 bases). This CDR3 is built from 13 residues. Trimming cost V 4 bases and J 2 bases, with 6 bases left between them. Per germline, CDR1 SGHRS and CDR2 YFSETQ. The CDR3, as DNA: TGCGCCAGCAGCAGGGGAAACACCGGGGAGCTGTTTTTT. It yields the protein CASSRGNTGELFF.

The chain has TRBV18 and TRBJ2-7; D perhaps matches TRBD1 (7 bases). CDR3 length equals 15 residues. Trimming removed 2 bases at V and 6 bases at J, with 17 bases between. The germline CDR1 and CDR2 sequences are KGHSH and LQKENI. CDR3 DNA sequence: TGTGCCAGCTCACCATATAGAGGAGGGGGCTTCGAGCAGTACTTC. It codes for CASSPYRGGGFEQYF.

The chain combines TRBV20-1 with TRBJ2-3; TRBD1 is a possible D gene (6 bases). The CDR3 is 11 amino acids. CDR1 is DFQATT, CDR2 SNEGSKA, per germline (reference sequence). Trimming removed 4 bases from V and 4 bases from J, with 6 bases in between. The CDR3 loop reads CSATGADTQYF. The CDR3 DNA follows: TGCAGTGCTACAGGGGCAGATACGCAGTATTTT.